This passage covers 22 T cell receptor beta chains from one sample sequenced in a study of control samples from healthy donors and cancer patients. The table came from immunoSEQ multiplex PCR; TCRdb's copy has only in-frame clones and leaves some out. The sample shows about 65,000 clones, 90% of them seen only once. Input material: PBMCs. The receptors were sampled from a woman between 50 and 59 years old with colorectal cancer.

The chain has TRBV14 and TRBJ2-1, with D unclear. V was trimmed by 1 base and J by 4 bases, leaving 17 bases between them. The germline V gene encodes CDR1 SGHDN and CDR2 FVKESK. This CDR3 comprises 17 residues. As DNA, the CDR3 is TGTGCCAGCAGCCAAGCGATAAAGGGCGGTTCGTACAATGAGCAGTTCTTC. This codes for CASSQAIKGGSYNEQFF.

This clone was seen once. The rearrangement joins TRBV9 to TRBJ1-2; the D gene is possibly TRBD1 (5 bases). The germline gives CDR1 SGDLS, CDR2 YYNGEE. This CDR3 has 13 amino acids. Trimming cost V 4 bases and J 3 bases, with 10 bases left between them. Here the CDR3 reads CASSPAGYYGYTF. The CDR3 bases are TGTGCCAGCAGCCCTGCAGGGTACTATGGCTACACCTTC.

The chain combines TRBV5-4 with TRBJ1-2; 10 bases match TRBD1. With 2 bases clipped from V and 8 bases from J, the junction kept 9 bases outside the gene matches. CDR1 is SGHNT, CDR2 YYREEE, per germline (reference sequence). The CDR3 covers 15 residues. The CDR3 is CASSLSGQGTVGYTF. The CDR3 nucleotides are TGTGCCAGCAGCTTATCGGGACAGGGGACGGTCGGCTACACCTTC. Together with reference TRBV5-4 and TRBJ1-2, the CDR3 gives the full variable domain: ETGVTQSPTHLIKTRGQQVTLRCSSQSGHNTVSWYQQALGQGPQFIFQYYREEENGRGNFPPRFSGLQFPNYSSELNVNALELDDSALYLCASSLSGQGTVGYTFGSGTRLTVV.

This clone has only one observation. The chain joins TRBV10-1 to TRBJ2-7, with 11 bases lining up with TRBD2. The CDR3 has 15 amino acids. Germline loops: CDR1 WNHNN, CDR2 SYGVQD (reference sequence). The trim removed 10 bases at V and 4 bases at J, leaving 12 bases unmatched. In DNA, the CDR3 is TGCGCCACCGCGGACGGGACTAGCGGACAGTACGAGCAGTACTTC. It codes for CATADGTSGQYEQYF.

This clone appeared once. The rearrangement joins TRBV24-1 to TRBJ2-1; possibly TRBD1 or TRBD2 for D (7 bases each). With 9 bases removed from V and 6 bases from J, the gap between germline ends came to 11 bases. The CDR3 length is 12 residues. Germline loops: CDR1 KGHDR, CDR2 SFDVKD. CDR3 nucleotide sequence: TGTGCCACCTCCAGGGGGGGCAATGAGCAGTTCTTC. Protein sequence: CATSRGGNEQFF.

The chain links TRBV3-1 (or the pseudogene TRBV3-2) to TRBJ2-1; TRBD1 matches 7 bases. The CDR3 loop spans 16 amino acids. Trimming cost V 3 bases and J 4 bases; bases outside gene matches: 9. Germline lookup yields CDR1 LGHDT and CDR2 YNNKEL (reference sequence). CDR3 amino acids: CASSQLDRAVYNEQFF. In DNA, the CDR3 is TGTGCCAGCAGCCAGTTAGACAGGGCCGTGTACAATGAGCAGTTCTTC.

This clone was seen only a few times. The chain combines TRBV2 with TRBJ2-5, with 12 bases lining up with TRBD2. Germline loops: CDR1 SNHLY, CDR2 FYNNEI. V shed 6 bases, J shed 5 bases, and the junction held 7 bases outside the gene matches. The CDR3 sequence is 15 residues long. CDR3 residues: CASRTGTSGYETQYF. In nucleotides, the CDR3 is TGTGCCAGCAGGACCGGGACTAGCGGGTACGAGACCCAGTACTTC.

The rearrangement links TRBV5-1 to TRBJ1-6; 11 bases match TRBD1. From germline, CDR1 is SGHRS and CDR2 YFSETQ. V lost 4 bases and J lost 8; bases outside the gene matches: 5. This CDR3 is built from 15 residues. CDR3 in DNA: TGCGCCAGCAGCCGGACAGGGGGCTTCGATTCACCCCTCCACTTT. Its translation: CASSRTGGFDSPLHF. Filled out from reference TRBV5-1 and TRBJ1-6, the complete variable domain reads KAGVTQTPRYLIKTRGQQVTLSCSPISGHRSVSWYQQTPGQGLQFLFEYFSETQRNKGNFPGRFSGRQFSNSRSEMNVSTLELGDSALYLCASSRTGGFDSPLHFGNGTRLTVT.

The chain joins TRBV2 to TRBJ2-5; D remains unclear. V was shortened by 6 bases and J by 4 bases, with 15 bases between the two germline ends. Germline values: CDR1 SNHLY, CDR2 FYNNEI. The CDR3 contains 14 residues. CDR3 in DNA: TGTGCCAGCAGGGTTTCCAGCGAACGAGAGACCCAGTACTTC. This translates into CASRVSSERETQYF.

V is TRBV7-3 and J is TRBJ1-2; D possibly corresponds to TRBD1 (5 bases). Trimming took 3 bases from V and 5 from J, leaving 13 bases between them. The germline CDR1 and CDR2 sequences are SGHTA and FQGTGA. CDR3 length equals 14 residues. The CDR3 loop reads CASSLSPGTYGYTF. The CDR3 DNA reads TGTGCCAGCAGCTTGTCCCCGGGGACGTATGGCTACACCTTC. Supplemented by reference TRBV7-3 and TRBJ1-2, the full variable domain reads GAGVSQTPSNKVTEKGKYVELRCDPISGHTALYWYRQSLGQGPEFLIYFQGTGAADDSGLPNDRFFAVRPEGSVSTLKIQRTERGDSAVYLCASSLSPGTYGYTFGSGTRLTVV.

The chain recombines TRBV6-6 with TRBJ2-2, with D hard to call. V lost 6 bases and J lost 0, with 5 bases in between. This CDR3 contains 13 residues. Germline assignment: CDR1 MNHNY and CDR2 SVGAGI (reference sequence). Here the CDR3 DNA reads TGTGCCAGCAGCCCAACGAACACCGGGGAGCTGTTTTTT. It translates to CASSPTNTGELFF.

The CDR3 DNA is TGTGCCAGCAGCCGAACCGGACTAGCGGGAGGTGGGGATACCGGGGAGCTGTTTTTT. Amino acid sequence: CASSRTGLAGGGDTGELFF. The chain carries TRBV7-8 and TRBJ2-2, with 14 bases lining up with TRBD2. Losses at the gene ends were 5 bases for V and 5 bases for J; bases not matched to a gene: 13. The CDR3 contains 19 residues. The germline gives CDR1 SGHVS, CDR2 FQNEAQ.

The chain joins TRBV23-1 to TRBJ1-5; D perhaps matches TRBD1 (6 bases). TRBV23-1 is designated an ORF whose function remains uncertain. This CDR3 contains 16 residues. V gave up 1 base and J gave up 3 bases, with 13 bases separating them. CDR3 loop: CASSQCSDRYNQPQHF. The CDR3 DNA reads as TGCGCCAGCAGTCAATGCTCTGACAGGTACAATCAGCCCCAGCATTTT.

The chain employs TRBV12-5 and TRBJ2-3; 10 bases map to TRBD1. The CDR3 is 16 amino acids. Germline V CDR1 and CDR2: LGHNT, FRNRAP. The V and J ends lost 1 base and 6 bases, in that order; junction bases with no gene match: 7. The CDR3 is CASGLEPTGGFDTQYF. The CDR3 DNA reads TGTGCTAGTGGTTTGGAGCCGACAGGGGGCTTTGATACGCAGTATTTT.

This chain joins TRBV6-6 and TRBJ2-7; 9 positions agree with TRBD1. CDR1 and CDR2 (germline): MNHNY, SVGAGI (reference sequence). Trimming at V came to 5 bases and at J to 5 bases, leaving 10 bases not matched to a gene. This CDR3 is 15 amino acids long. Here the CDR3 DNA reads TGTGCCAGCAGTCCCGGGACAGGGTATTCCAACGAGCAGTACTTC. Its protein product is CASSPGTGYSNEQYF.

The chain links TRBV5-1 to TRBJ1-1; D uncertain. The germline CDR1 and CDR2 sequences are SGHRS and YFSETQ. Trimming shortened V by 0 bases and J by 2 bases, and 11 bases separated the two germline ends. The CDR3 covers 15 residues. In DNA form, the CDR3 reads TGCGCCAGCAGCTTGGATCCAGCTCGAAACACTGAAGCTTTCTTT. Its translation: CASSLDPARNTEAFF.

V usage is TRBV5-8 and J usage is TRBJ1-5, with a weak D call TRBD1 (5 bases). This CDR3 comprises 13 residues. From germline, CDR1 is SGHTS and CDR2 YDEGEE. V was pared by 5 bases and J by 4 bases, with 10 bases between. The CDR3, as DNA: TGTGCCAGCAGTCAATGGGGGAATCAGCCCCAGCATTTT. This gives the protein CASSQWGNQPQHF.

The J gene is TRBJ2-1, the V gene TRBV6-5, with 10 positions matching TRBD2. V dropped 6 bases and J dropped 0; count of bases not matched to a gene: 2. CDR3 size: 15 residues. The germline gives CDR1 MNHEY, CDR2 SVGAGI. CDR3 coding DNA: TGTGCCAGCAGACCTAGCGGGAGCTCCTACAATGAGCAGTTCTTC. Its translation: CASRPSGSSYNEQFF.

This clone was detected once. The chain carries TRBV27 and TRBJ2-5, with D possibly being TRBD2 (6 bases). V was cut by 1 base and J by 5 bases, with 17 bases left in between. The CDR3 sequence is 16 residues long. Germline V gene sequence: CDR1 MNHEY, CDR2 SMNVEV (reference sequence). Here the CDR3 DNA reads TGTGCCAGCAGTTTATTCCGACTTGGGGGGTTCGAGACCCAGTACTTC. Translating gives CASSLFRLGGFETQYF.

This clone has just one count. This sequence joins TRBV5-4 and TRBJ1-2; 7 bases map to TRBD1. Trimming at V came to 5 bases and at J to 2 bases, leaving 12 bases not matched to a gene. Germline V gene data show CDR1 as SGHNT and CDR2 as YYREEE (reference sequence). The CDR3 runs 16 residues. This CDR3 reads CASSSSRDSLNYGYTF. CDR3 DNA sequence: TGTGCCAGCAGTTCCTCCCGGGACAGCTTGAACTATGGCTACACCTTC.

This clone was seen more than once but under ten times. The V call is TRBV4-1, the J call TRBJ2-4; D unresolved. The CDR3 has 14 residues. Germline CDR1 reads MGHRA; CDR2 reads YSYEKL. The V gene lost 1 base and the J gene lost 8 bases, with 12 bases spanning the gap. CDR3 region: CASSQAAPWDIQYF. The DNA of the CDR3 is TGCGCCAGCAGCCAAGCGGCCCCCTGGGACATTCAGTACTTC.

The CDR3 DNA reads as TGCAGTGCTAGAGGGGGTCAGGGCTACACCTTC. Its protein is CSARGGQGYTF. The chain combines TRBV20-1 with TRBJ1-2, with D uncertain. CDR3 length equals 11 residues. V dropped 1 base and J dropped 8 bases, with 8 bases sitting between them. Germline-derived CDR1 and CDR2 are DFQATT and SNEGSKA (reference sequence).